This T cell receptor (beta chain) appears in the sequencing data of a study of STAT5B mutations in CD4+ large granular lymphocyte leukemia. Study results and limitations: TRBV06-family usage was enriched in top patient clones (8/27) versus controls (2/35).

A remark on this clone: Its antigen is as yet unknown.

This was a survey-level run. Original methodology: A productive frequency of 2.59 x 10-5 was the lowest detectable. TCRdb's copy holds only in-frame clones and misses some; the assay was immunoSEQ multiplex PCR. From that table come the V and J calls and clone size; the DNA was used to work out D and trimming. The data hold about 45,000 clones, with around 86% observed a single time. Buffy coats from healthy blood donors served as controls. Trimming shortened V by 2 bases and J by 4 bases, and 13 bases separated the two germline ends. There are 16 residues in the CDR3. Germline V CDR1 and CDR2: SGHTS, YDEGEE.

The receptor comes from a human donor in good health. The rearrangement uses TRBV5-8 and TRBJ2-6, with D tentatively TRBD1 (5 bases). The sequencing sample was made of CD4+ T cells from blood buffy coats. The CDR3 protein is CASSFRQLYGANVLTF. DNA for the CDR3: TGTGCCAGCAGCTTCAGACAGCTCTACGGGGCCAACGTCCTGACTTTC. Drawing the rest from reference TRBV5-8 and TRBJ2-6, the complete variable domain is EAGVTQSPTHLIKTRGQQATLRCSPISGHTSVYWYQQALGLGLQFLLWYDEGEERNRGNFPPRFSGRQFPNYSSELNVNALELEDSALYLCASSFRQLYGANVLTFGAGSRLTVL.